One sample yielded the 9 T cell receptor beta chains listed below, sequenced in a study of T cells in Graves' hyperthyroidism and ophthalmopathy. Authors of the study amplified TCR beta CDR3 regions from RNA transcripts. RT-PCR in the first round (using the HTBI primer set) targeted the TCR CDR3. Using its own MiXCR run on the multiplex PCR reads, TCRdb lists one record per CDR3 protein. The sample shows almost 250,000 distinct CDR3 sequences, over 20% of them seen only once. Sequenced sample: blood. The receptors here all came from a woman aged 40-49 years with Graves' ophthalmopathy.

In its sample, this clonotype was seen many times. The chain joins TRBV20-1 to TRBJ2-7; 7 positions match TRBD2. The CDR3 is 11 amino acids. The germline gives CDR1 DFQATT, CDR2 SNEGSKA (reference sequence). J was trimmed by 5 bases and V by 3 bases; bases with no gene match: 1. The DNA of the CDR3 is TGCAGTGCTAGCCTAGCGGACGAGCAGTACTTC. Amino acids: CSASLADEQYF.

This clonotype has a count of ten or more. V and J are TRBV4-1 and TRBJ1-5; no firm D call. CDR3 length: 17 amino acids. CDR1 is MGHRA, CDR2 YSYEKL, per germline. The V end lost 1 base, the J end lost 2 bases, and 15 bases lay between the germline ends. CDR3 protein: CASSQGLGVRGNQPQHF. CDR3 sequence (DNA): TGCGCCAGCAGCCAAGGCCTCGGGGTTCGTGGCAATCAGCCCCAGCATTTT.

The chain couples TRBV27 to TRBJ2-4; tentative D call: TRBD2 (5 bases). Germline V gene sequence: CDR1 MNHEY, CDR2 SMNVEV (reference sequence). There are 15 residues in the CDR3. V was trimmed by 6 bases and J by 0 bases, leaving 12 bases between them. CDR3 DNA: TGTGCCAGCAGACTAGATTACGAAGCCAAAAACATTCAGTACTTC. It translates to CASRLDYEAKNIQYF.

This clonotype appeared many times. This rearrangement joins TRBV29-1 to TRBJ1-1; TRBD1 is a possible D gene (5 bases). The CDR3 is made up of 12 amino acids. Trimming stripped 6 bases from V and 1 base from J, with 9 bases between. CDR1 and CDR2 from the germline V gene are SQVTM and ANQGSEA. In nucleotides, the CDR3 is TGCAGCGTGCAGGGCCAGAACACTGAAGCTTTCTTT. Its protein product is CSVQGQNTEAFF.

The sample holds many counts of this clonotype. V and J are TRBV7-3 and TRBJ2-5; possible D gene TRBD1, 6 bases. V was pared by 5 bases and J by 9 bases, with 16 bases between. This CDR3 has 13 amino acids. Per germline, CDR1 SGHTA and CDR2 FQGTGA. DNA of the CDR3: TGTGCCAGCAGCGAGGTACAGGGCTACGCCCAGTACTTC. Its translation: CASSEVQGYAQYF.

This clonotype was picked up many times. The V and J genes are TRBV4-2 and TRBJ1-1, with D perhaps matching TRBD1 (5 bases). Trimming shortened V by 4 bases and J by 7 bases, and 10 bases separated the two germline ends. The CDR3 runs to 12 residues. CDR1 and CDR2 (germline): LGHNA, YNFKEQ. The DNA of the CDR3 is TGTGCCAGCAGCCCGAACAGGAATGAAGCTTTCTTT. It specifies CASSPNRNEAFF.

This clonotype was seen ten or more times. The V gene is TRBV30, the J gene TRBJ2-7; D possibly corresponds to TRBD1 (6 bases). The V end was cut by 7 bases, the J end by 0 bases, with 13 bases between. Looked up from germline, CDR1 is GTSNPN and CDR2 is SVGIG (reference sequence). The CDR3 consists of 13 residues. CDR3 nucleotide sequence: TGTGCCTCCCACGGACAGATCTCCTACGAGCAGTACTTC. Amino acid sequence: CASHGQISYEQYF.

Comments on this clonotype: One end of the junction is discordant with germline, which a read error may explain. V is TRBV28 and J is TRBJ1-1, with D maybe TRBD1 (6 bases). The V gene's germline CDR1 is MDHEN and CDR2 SYDVKM. This CDR3 is 15 amino acids long. CDR3 region: CVSSLYGGGNTEAFF. The CDR3 DNA reads as TGTGTCAGCAGTCTTTATGGGGGCGGGAACACTGAAGCTTTCTTT.

The rearrangement uses TRBV12-3 or TRBV12-4 and TRBJ2-2; weak D call: TRBD2 (5 bases). The CDR3 runs to 15 residues. Between the trimmed V and J ends, which lost 0 bases and 6 bases, there was a span of 11 bases. CDR3 amino acids: CASSLAGETSGELFF. CDR3 nucleotides: TGTGCCAGCAGTTTAGCGGGAGAAACTTCCGGGGAGCTGTTTTTT.